These 16 T cell receptor beta chains were sequenced from one sample in a study of regulatory T cells in long-lasting Graves disease. The TCR beta library used iRepertoire HTBI primers with Arm-PCR amplification of CDR3. TCRdb ran MiXCR on the multiplex PCR reads and lists one entry per CDR3 protein. The table shows some 280,000 distinct CDR3 sequences, with under 25% occurring only once. The time point is: persistent/refractory GD, antithyroid drugs over 5 years with positive TRAb. The TCR library was prepared using RNA isolated from PBMCs. The input for sequencing was peripheral blood mononuclear cells (PBMCs), taken when the disease was refractory, from a patient treated with antithyroid drugs. These receptors were collected from a female donor with Graves disease.

The chain recombines TRBV28 with TRBJ2-7, with D hard to call. Trimming stripped 10 bases from V and 6 bases from J, with 19 bases between. Germline V lookup: CDR1 MDHEN, CDR2 SYDVKM. This CDR3 spans 13 amino acids. Here the CDR3 reads CAIARDEAGEQYF. In nucleotides, the CDR3 is TGTGCCATCGCACGAGACGAGGCTGGCGAGCAGTACTTC.

In its sample, this clonotype was seen a few times. The gene calls are TRBV29-1 and TRBJ2-7, with 10 bases that match TRBD2. CDR3 length equals 13 residues. Germline loops: CDR1 SQVTM, CDR2 ANQGSEA. J was trimmed by 11 bases and V by 3 bases; bases with no gene match: 10. This CDR3 is CSVEAPLAGEKYF. The DNA of the CDR3 is TGCAGCGTTGAGGCCCCTCTAGCGGGAGAGAAGTACTTC.

This clonotype was counted ten times or more. The chain combines TRBV7-2 with TRBJ2-5; 7 bases match TRBD2. Unmatched junction bases numbered 10, after V lost 5 bases and J lost 1 base. This CDR3 spans 16 amino acids. Germline V gene sequence: CDR1 SGHTA, CDR2 FQGNSA. The CDR3 sequence is CASSRLVGGFQETQYF. For the CDR3, the DNA is TGTGCCAGCAGCCGTTTGGTGGGAGGGTTCCAAGAGACCCAGTACTTC.

The chain uses TRBV6-2 or TRBV6-3 and TRBJ2-3; 11 bases agree with TRBD2. CDR1 and CDR2 (germline): MNHEY, SVGEGT. J gave up 2 bases and V 6 bases, and 19 bases lay outside the gene matches. The CDR3 runs 20 residues. Here the CDR3 reads CASSDFTSGGVSMPTDTQYF. CDR3 bases: TGTGCCAGCAGCGACTTCACTAGCGGGGGCGTCTCAATGCCCACAGATACGCAGTATTTT.

The V call is TRBV18, the J call TRBJ2-7; TRBD2 matches at 11 bases. With V trimmed by 5 bases and J by 3 bases, 6 bases remained unmatched. The CDR3 loop spans 15 amino acids. Germline lookup yields CDR1 KGHSH and CDR2 LQKENI. CDR3 in DNA: TGTGCCAGCTCATCGGGACTAGCGGATTTCTACGAGCAGTACTTC. Translating it yields CASSSGLADFYEQYF.

The chain recombines TRBV27 with TRBJ2-7; the match to TRBD1 covers 8 bases. Trimming at V came to 5 bases and at J to 7 bases, leaving 7 bases not matched to a gene. CDR1 and CDR2 (germline): MNHEY, SMNVEV (reference sequence). The CDR3 loop spans 13 amino acids. DNA for the CDR3: TGTGCCAGCAGTCCCCAGGGGGCTTTTGAGCAGTACTTC. Translating gives CASSPQGAFEQYF.

This clonotype has ten or more counts. This sequence joins TRBV6-2 or TRBV6-3 and TRBJ2-7, with D tentatively TRBD1 (7 bases). The CDR3 sequence is 14 residues long. Germline-derived CDR1 and CDR2 are MNHEY and SVGEGT. V lost 10 bases and J lost 2, with 18 bases in between. In DNA form, the CDR3 reads TGTGCCACACGCAGGGGGGCCCCCCCCTACGAGCAGTACTTC. It codes for CATRRGAPPYEQYF.

The chain joins TRBV20-1 to TRBJ2-7, with 7 bases fitting TRBD2. Germline-derived CDR1 and CDR2 are DFQATT and SNEGSKA (reference sequence). The CDR3 has 14 amino acids. Losses at the gene ends were 3 bases for V and 4 bases for J; bases not matched to a gene: 9. CDR3 bases: TGCAGTGCTAGGCTAGCGGTTAGTAGGTACGAGCAGTACTTC. This gives the protein CSARLAVSRYEQYF.

This clonotype has a handful of counts. CDR3 nucleotides: TGTGCCAGCAGCTTAACGGCGGGAGGGTTGGGAGAGACCCAGTACTTC. Encoded protein: CASSLTAGGLGETQYF. V usage is TRBV7-2 and J usage is TRBJ2-5; 9 bases are a match to TRBD2. V lost 2 bases and J lost 4; bases outside the gene matches: 8. CDR1 is SGHTA and CDR2 is FQGNSA in the germline V gene. The CDR3 sequence is 16 residues long.

This clonotype came up many times. The rearrangement uses TRBV29-1 and TRBJ1-2; D remains ambiguous. Germline CDR1 SQVTM, CDR2 ANQGSEA. V lost 2 bases and J 8 bases, leaving 15 bases between the germline ends. The CDR3 contains 13 residues. This chain's CDR3 is CSVESSGTDGYTF. DNA of the CDR3: TGCAGCGTTGAATCGTCGGGTACAGACGGCTACACCTTC.

There are many counts of this clonotype. The chain is built from TRBV12-3 or TRBV12-4 and TRBJ1-2, with unresolved D. Trimming took 0 bases from V and 2 from J, leaving 10 bases between them. CDR3 size: 15 residues. As DNA, the CDR3 is TGTGCCAGCAGTTTAGCGCTTTCCACGAACTATGGCTACACCTTC. This codes for CASSLALSTNYGYTF.

The CDR3 coding sequence is TGTGCCAGCAGTTTCGGACTAGCGGGATCTCACGAGCAGTACTTC. It specifies CASSFGLAGSHEQYF. The chain uses TRBV27 and TRBJ2-7; TRBD2 agrees at 12 bases. This CDR3 is 15 amino acids long. V trimming: 3 bases; J trimming: 5 bases; junction bases outside the gene matches: 5. Germline lookup yields CDR1 MNHEY and CDR2 SMNVEV (reference sequence).

The chain joins TRBV12-3 or TRBV12-4 to TRBJ2-3, with a possible D match to TRBD1 (5 bases). CDR3 size: 17 residues. Trimming left V 2 bases short and J 2 bases short, with 17 bases between. CDR3 in DNA: TGTGCCAGCAGTTTACAGGGCGTCCCGGGCCCCACAGATACGCAGTATTTT. Encoded protein: CASSLQGVPGPTDTQYF.

This clonotype was observed a few times. J is TRBJ2-7 and V is TRBV7-2, with 10 positions matching TRBD2. The length of the CDR3 is 16 residues. Germline lookup yields CDR1 SGHTA and CDR2 FQGNSA. V lost 2 bases, J lost 7 bases, and 11 bases stayed unmatched. Written as DNA, the CDR3 is TGTGCCAGCAGCTTATATTTGGCTAGCGGGAGTGGGGAGCAGTACTTC. Its protein is CASSLYLASGSGEQYF.

The chain is built from TRBV7-2 and TRBJ2-1; D possibly corresponds to TRBD2 (6 bases). The CDR3 has 14 residues. The germline V and J ends were trimmed by 1 base and 8 bases, with 12 bases remaining between them. Looked up from germline, CDR1 is SGHTA and CDR2 is FQGNSA. In DNA form, the CDR3 reads TGTGCCAGCAGCTTAGGCCCCGGGGAGGATGAGCAGTTCTTC. Its protein product is CASSLGPGEDEQFF.

The chain is built from TRBV5-6 and TRBJ2-7, with 9 bases fitting TRBD1. This CDR3 contains 15 residues. Per germline, CDR1 SGHDT and CDR2 YYEEEE. With 5 bases clipped from V and 3 bases from J, the junction kept 9 bases outside the gene matches. CDR3 nucleotide sequence: TGTGCCAGCAGACGGACCGGGACAGGGCTCTACGAGCAGTACTTC. Translated: CASRRTGTGLYEQYF. The whole variable domain, remainder taken from reference TRBV5-6 and TRBJ2-7, is DAGVTQSPTHLIKTRGQQVTLRCSPKSGHDTVSWYQQALGQGPQFIFQYYEEEERQRGNFPDRFSGHQFPNYSSELNVNALLLGDSALYLCASRRTGTGLYEQYFGPGTRLTVT.